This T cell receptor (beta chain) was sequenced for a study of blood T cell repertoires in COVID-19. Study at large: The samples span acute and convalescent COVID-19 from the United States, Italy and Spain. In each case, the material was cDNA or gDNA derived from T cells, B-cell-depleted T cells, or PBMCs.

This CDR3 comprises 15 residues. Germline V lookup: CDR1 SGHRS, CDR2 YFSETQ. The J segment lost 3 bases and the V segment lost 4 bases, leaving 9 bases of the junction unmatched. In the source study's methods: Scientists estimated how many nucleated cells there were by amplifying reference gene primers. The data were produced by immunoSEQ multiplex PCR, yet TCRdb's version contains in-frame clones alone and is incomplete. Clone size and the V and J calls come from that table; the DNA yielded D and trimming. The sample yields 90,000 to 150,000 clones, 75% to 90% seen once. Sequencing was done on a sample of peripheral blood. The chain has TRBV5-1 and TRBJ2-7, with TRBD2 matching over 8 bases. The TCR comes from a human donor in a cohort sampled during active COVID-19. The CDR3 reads CASSVGASGYYEQYF. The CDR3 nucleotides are TGCGCCAGCAGCGTGGGGGCTAGCGGGTACTACGAGCAGTACTTC.